A single sample is the source of the 2 T cell receptor beta chains below, sequenced in a study of Graves' ophthalmopathy and Graves' hyperthyroidism. For repertoire sequencing, the TCR beta CDR3 regions were amplified from RNA transcripts. The library came from an HTBI-primed first-round RT-PCR and a second-round multiplex PCR. One entry per CDR3 protein results from TCRdb running MiXCR on the multiplex PCR reads. The sample lists roughly 610,000 distinct CDR3 sequences, about 24% seen once, with roughly 7.4% in the top ten. Sequencing input: peripheral blood. All receptors derive from a woman aged 18-30 years with stable Graves' hyperthyroidism. Some clones in this sample may be carry-over from other donors' samples.

At least ten counts were recorded for this clonotype. The chain has TRBV24-1 and TRBJ1-5; 8 nucleotides match TRBD1. CDR1 and CDR2 (germline): KGHDR, SFDVKD. The trim removed 3 bases at V and 5 bases at J, leaving 11 bases unmatched. The CDR3 spans 17 residues. CDR3 sequence (DNA): TGTGCCACCAGTGATCCAAGGACAGGGAAAGGTCATCAGCCCCAGCATTTT. Residues: CATSDPRTGKGHQPQHF.

In DNA, the CDR3 is TGTGCCATCAGTGAATTCGAGGAGAACTACGAGCAGTACTTC. Protein product: CAISEFEENYEQYF. The gene calls are TRBV10-3 and TRBJ2-7; D is undetermined. CDR1 ENHRY and CDR2 SYGVKD come from the germline V gene. There are 14 residues in the CDR3. V was pared by 3 bases and J by 3 bases, with 12 bases between.